A single sample gave rise to the 25 T cell receptor beta chains below, sequenced in a study of shared clonotypes between healthy human individuals. Naive CD8 cells were CD45RO-negative, positively selected for CCR7, excluding terminally differentiated effector memory CD45RA+ cells. The method was immunoSEQ multiplex PCR; TCRdb's version includes in-frame clones alone and lacks a portion of them. This table has around 1,900,000 clones, 93% appearing once. The sample consisted of naive CD8+ T cells from PBMCs. Receptor source: a man aged 18 to 29 in good health. Some clones in this sample may be carry-over from other donors' samples.

The rearrangement joins TRBV7-2 to TRBJ2-1; a weak D match, TRBD2 (6 bases). CDR1 is SGHTA, CDR2 FQGNSA, per germline. Trimming took 1 base from V and 3 from J, leaving 10 bases between them. The CDR3 sequence is 15 residues long. CDR3 amino acids: CASSLVVGGYNEQFF. CDR3 sequence (DNA): TGTGCCAGCAGCTTAGTTGTGGGAGGCTACAATGAGCAGTTCTTC. The full variable domain, its missing parts supplied by reference TRBV7-2 and TRBJ2-1, is GAGVSQSPSNKVTEKGKDVELRCDPISGHTALYWYRQSLGQGLEFLIYFQGNSAPDKSGLPSDRFSAERTGGSVSTLTIQRTQQEDSAVYLCASSLVVGGYNEQFFGPGTRLTVL.

This rearrangement joins TRBV13 to TRBJ2-5; 15 bases map to TRBD2. Germline V lookup: CDR1 PRHDT, CDR2 FYEKMQ (reference sequence). This CDR3 is 17 amino acids long. V shed 5 bases and J 2 bases; nucleotides not matched to a gene: 6. The DNA of the CDR3 is TGTGCCAGCAGCCAGGGACTAGCGGGAGGTTGGCAAGAGACCCAGTACTTC. It encodes CASSQGLAGGWQETQYF.

This sequence joins TRBV13 and TRBJ2-1; 8 positions match TRBD2. Germline values: CDR1 PRHDT, CDR2 FYEKMQ (reference sequence). There are 18 residues in the CDR3. After removal of 0 bases from V and 0 bases from J, the junction contained 7 bases not matched to a gene. CDR3 protein: CASSLGTSEGPSYNEQFF. CDR3 nucleotides: TGTGCCAGCAGCTTAGGGACTAGCGAGGGCCCCTCCTACAATGAGCAGTTCTTC.

The gene calls are TRBV27 and TRBJ1-2, with D tentatively TRBD1 (6 bases). Per the germline V gene, CDR1 is MNHEY and CDR2 is SMNVEV (reference sequence). V gave up 6 bases and J gave up 6 bases, with 14 bases separating them. There are 13 residues in the CDR3. CDR3 sequence reads: CASSSIGGNGYTF. Written as DNA, the CDR3 is TGTGCCAGCAGCTCGATCGGGGGCAATGGCTACACCTTC.

The V gene is TRBV9, the J gene TRBJ2-7; D possibly corresponds to TRBD2 (5 bases). V was cut by 4 bases and J by 3 bases, with 23 bases left in between. This CDR3 has 17 residues. Germline CDR1 SGDLS, CDR2 YYNGEE. Here the CDR3 DNA reads TGTGCCAGCAGCCCAGGAACGGCGAGGGTAGCGAGCTACGAGCAGTACTTC. It yields the protein CASSPGTARVASYEQYF.

This chain uses TRBV7-9 with TRBJ2-1, with D maybe TRBD1 (6 bases). CDR1 is SEHNR, CDR2 FQNEAQ, per germline (reference sequence). V lost 5 bases and J lost 0, with 17 bases in between. The CDR3 sequence is 17 residues long. As DNA, the CDR3 is TGTGCCAGCAGCCCGACGCACGGACAGAGCTCCTACAATGAGCAGTTCTTC. It is translated as CASSPTHGQSSYNEQFF. The full variable domain, rest sourced from reference TRBV7-9 and TRBJ2-1, is DTGVSQNPRHKITKRGQNVTFRCDPISEHNRLYWYRQTLGQGPEFLTYFQNEAQLEKSRLLSDRFSAERPKGSFSTLEIQRTEQGDSAMYLCASSPTHGQSSYNEQFFGPGTRLTVL.

CDR3 sequence: CASSFTVLREQYF. The CDR3 DNA sequence: TGCGCCAGCAGCTTCACGGTTTTGCGCGAGCAGTACTTC. The chain combines TRBV5-1 with TRBJ2-7, with D uncertain. V lost 2 bases and J lost 6, with 12 bases in between. The CDR3 has 13 residues. In germline, CDR1 is SGHRS, CDR2 YFSETQ.

This clone was observed a single time. In the same sample, other DNA sequences code for this CDR3. This rearrangement joins TRBV28 to TRBJ2-1; no definite D call. The CDR3 covers 11 residues. V lost 3 bases and J lost 9, with 6 bases in between. The germline V gene has CDR1 MDHEN and CDR2 SYDVKM. The CDR3 DNA reads TGTGCCAGCAGTTTTTCAGGTGAGCAGTTCTTC. Its translation is CASSFSGEQFF.

This rearrangement joins TRBV19 to TRBJ2-3; D is perhaps TRBD1 or TRBD2 (5 bases each). V was cut by 4 bases and J by 4 bases, with 18 bases left in between. Germline V gene data show CDR1 as LNHDA and CDR2 as SQIVND (reference sequence). The CDR3 runs to 16 residues. CDR3 loop: CASSTLAPLGADTQYF. CDR3 bases: TGTGCCAGTAGTACCCTAGCCCCCTTGGGGGCAGATACGCAGTATTTT.

The chain joins TRBV9 to TRBJ2-1; 11 nucleotides agree with TRBD2. With V trimmed by 4 bases and J by 5 bases, 11 bases remained unmatched. The CDR3 runs 17 residues. Germline assignment: CDR1 SGDLS and CDR2 YYNGEE. CDR3 sequence (DNA): TGTGCCAGCAGCTTAAGAGGGACTAGCGGAACCCACAATGAGCAGTTCTTC. Translated: CASSLRGTSGTHNEQFF.

The genes are TRBV29-1 and TRBJ2-5; possibly TRBD2 for D (5 bases). The J call may be incorrect, as the DNA end agrees better with TRBJ2-7. The CDR3 spans 14 residues. CDR1 and CDR2 from the germline V gene are SQVTM and ANQGSEA. DNA for the CDR3: TGCAGCGTTGCGGGGATGAGTAGCTCCTACGAGCAGTACTTC. Translation: CSVAGMSSSYEQYF.

V gene TRBV7-2 combines with J gene TRBJ2-5; tentatively, D is TRBD1 or TRBD2 (5 bases each). This CDR3 contains 15 residues. From germline, CDR1 is SGHTA and CDR2 FQGNSA. V dropped 5 bases and J dropped 7 bases, with 20 bases sitting between them. Here the CDR3 DNA reads TGTGCCAGCAGCGTCATCCGGGACGGCTCCGGGACCCAGTACTTC. Its translation is CASSVIRDGSGTQYF.

The chain joins TRBV7-9 to TRBJ2-7, with no clear D. Germline CDR1 reads SEHNR; CDR2 reads FQNEAQ (reference sequence). Trimming cost V 7 bases and J 5 bases, with 15 bases left between them. The CDR3 runs 13 residues. This chain's CDR3 is CASTSREIHEQYF. CDR3 DNA: TGTGCCAGCACCTCGCGCGAAATCCACGAGCAGTACTTC.

This chain uses TRBV10-3 with TRBJ2-7, with TRBD2 matching 7 bases. Germline loops: CDR1 ENHRY, CDR2 SYGVKD. There are 15 residues in the CDR3. V shed 4 bases and J 0 bases; nucleotides not matched to a gene: 6. CDR3 in DNA: TGTGCCATCAGTGGGGCTAGCGGAAGCTCCTACGAGCAGTACTTC. It specifies CAISGASGSSYEQYF.

The V gene is TRBV11-2, the J gene TRBJ2-3; D tentatively fits TRBD1 or TRBD2 (5 bases each). With 4 bases removed from V and 6 bases from J, the gap between germline ends came to 23 bases. Germline values: CDR1 SGHAT, CDR2 FQNNGV. The CDR3 length is 17 residues. Here the CDR3 DNA reads TGTGCCAGCAGCTACAGTACGGGACGCCAGGTACAGGATACGCAGTATTTT. Translating it yields CASSYSTGRQVQDTQYF.

The rearrangement links TRBV28 to TRBJ2-3; D is unresolved. V lost 8 bases and J 6 bases, leaving 12 bases between the germline ends. The CDR3 totals 12 residues. Looked up from germline, CDR1 is MDHEN and CDR2 is SYDVKM. For the CDR3, the DNA is TGTGCCAGCGCAGGAAACCGGGATACGCAGTATTTT. Translating it yields CASAGNRDTQYF.

This clone showed up just once. The chain is built from TRBV28 and TRBJ2-7; TRBD1 might be the D (5 bases). Germline V gene sequence: CDR1 MDHEN, CDR2 SYDVKM. The germline V and J ends were trimmed by 4 bases and 2 bases, with 12 bases remaining between them. This CDR3 is 14 amino acids long. As DNA, the CDR3 is TGTGCCAGCAGTTCCCCGTCACAGGCCTACGAGCAGTACTTC. It yields the protein CASSSPSQAYEQYF.

A remark on this clone: Other DNA sequences in this sample translate to the same CDR3. The rearrangement joins TRBV9 to TRBJ2-1; TRBD2 matches 13 bases. The CDR3 has 17 amino acids. Germline values: CDR1 SGDLS, CDR2 YYNGEE. J gave up 1 base and V 0 bases, and 1 base lay outside the gene matches. The CDR3 loop reads CASSVGTSGRSYNEQFF. DNA of the CDR3: TGTGCCAGCAGCGTAGGGACTAGCGGGAGATCCTACAATGAGCAGTTCTTC.

The chain has TRBV4-1 and TRBJ2-7; 8 bases map to TRBD1. V lost 1 base to trimming and J lost 3 bases; unmatched junction nucleotides: 2. Per germline, CDR1 MGHRA and CDR2 YSYEKL. This CDR3 comprises 14 residues. CDR3 in DNA: TGCGCCAGCAGCCAAGGGACAGGGTTCTACGAGCAGTACTTC. Protein sequence: CASSQGTGFYEQYF.

The gene calls are TRBV5-1 and TRBJ1-2; maybe TRBD1 (5 bases). Germline V gene sequence: CDR1 SGHRS, CDR2 YFSETQ. The CDR3 runs to 17 residues. The V end was cut by 0 bases, the J end by 3 bases, with 18 bases between. The CDR3 sequence: CASSLGTQGPAYYGYTF. DNA for the CDR3: TGCGCCAGCAGCTTGGGTACCCAGGGTCCAGCCTACTATGGCTACACCTTC.

The chain links TRBV28 to TRBJ1-2; tentative D call: TRBD1 (5 bases). CDR1 and CDR2 from the germline V gene are MDHEN and SYDVKM. CDR3 length: 14 amino acids. The ends were cut back, 5 bases at V and 5 bases at J, with 15 bases in the middle. CDR3 loop: CASSRSDSTYGYTF. The CDR3 region has the DNA TGTGCCAGCAGTCGTAGCGACAGCACATATGGCTACACCTTC.

Regarding this clone: Other DNA sequences from this sample encode an identical CDR3 as well. V usage is TRBV27 and J usage is TRBJ2-5; D may be TRBD2 (5 bases). V lost 2 bases and J 5 bases, leaving 9 bases between the germline ends. The CDR3 totals 13 residues. Germline loops: CDR1 MNHEY, CDR2 SMNVEV (reference sequence). CDR3 amino acids: CASSLSGWETQYF. In DNA, the CDR3 is TGTGCCAGCAGTTTAAGCGGCTGGGAGACCCAGTACTTC.

The chain links TRBV27 to TRBJ2-2; D gene unclear. The germline V and J ends were trimmed by 3 bases and 5 bases, with 16 bases remaining between them. CDR1 and CDR2 from the germline V gene are MNHEY and SMNVEV (reference sequence). The CDR3 runs 16 residues. The CDR3: CASSFSRLGWTGELFF. CDR3 DNA sequence: TGTGCCAGCAGTTTTTCTAGGCTGGGGTGGACCGGGGAGCTGTTTTTT.

V gene TRBV4-2 combines with J gene TRBJ1-3, with no clear D. The germline CDR1 and CDR2 sequences are LGHNA and YNFKEQ. This CDR3 region has 17 residues. V was cut by 3 bases and J by 0 bases, with 15 bases left in between. Written as DNA, the CDR3 is TGTGCCAGCAGCCATGCCCGTGGAGAGGGCTCTGGAAACACCATATATTTT. Protein sequence: CASSHARGEGSGNTIYF.

The genes are TRBV11-3 and TRBJ1-4; 7 nucleotides align to TRBD1. The V and J ends lost 3 bases and 0 bases, in that order; junction bases with no gene match: 4. Germline V gene lookup returns CDR1 SGHNT and CDR2 YENEEA. The CDR3 has 16 amino acids. The CDR3 loop is CASSFDREATNEKLFF. The CDR3 DNA follows: TGTGCCAGCAGCTTTGACAGGGAAGCAACTAATGAAAAACTGTTTTTT.